This T cell receptor beta chain was documented in a study of blood T cell repertoires in COVID-19. Study summary: Sample material is recorded as cDNA or gDNA derived from T cells, B-cell-depleted T cells, or PBMCs.

This clone was seen once. Here immunoSEQ multiplex PCR was the method, and the copy in TCRdb shows in-frame clones only, minus some. Of 150,000 or so clones in the sample, 82% were seen once. The CDR3 is 17 amino acids. V dropped 5 bases and J dropped 0; count of bases not matched to a gene: 9. CDR1 is MGHDK and CDR2 is SYGVNS in the germline V gene. This TCR derives from a human donor with acute or convalescent COVID-19. The donor label of this sample is uncertain. The sample comprised peripheral blood. The gene calls are TRBV25-1 and TRBJ1-2; TRBD1 matches 10 bases. Written as DNA, the CDR3 is TGTGCCAGCAGTCGGGGGACAGGGGAGTTTCCTAACTATGGCTACACCTTC. Protein product: CASSRGTGEFPNYGYTF.